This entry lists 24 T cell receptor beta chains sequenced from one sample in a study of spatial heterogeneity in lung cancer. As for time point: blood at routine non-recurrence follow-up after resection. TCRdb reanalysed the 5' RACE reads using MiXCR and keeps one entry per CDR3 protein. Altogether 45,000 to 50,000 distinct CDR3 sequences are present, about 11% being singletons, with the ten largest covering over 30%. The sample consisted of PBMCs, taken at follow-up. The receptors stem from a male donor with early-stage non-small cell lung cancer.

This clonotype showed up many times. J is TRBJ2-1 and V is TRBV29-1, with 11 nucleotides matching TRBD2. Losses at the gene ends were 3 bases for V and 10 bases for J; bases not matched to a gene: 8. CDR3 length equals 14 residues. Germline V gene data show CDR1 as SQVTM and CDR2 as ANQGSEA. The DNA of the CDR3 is TGCAGCGTTGAGGCTAGCGGGAGGATTGGGGAGCAGTTCTTC. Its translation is CSVEASGRIGEQFF.

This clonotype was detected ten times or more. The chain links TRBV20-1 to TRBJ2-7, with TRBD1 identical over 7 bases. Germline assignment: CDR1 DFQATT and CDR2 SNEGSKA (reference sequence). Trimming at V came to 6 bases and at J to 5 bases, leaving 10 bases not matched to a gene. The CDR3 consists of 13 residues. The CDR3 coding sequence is TGCAGTGCCCAAACCGACAGGGTGGACGAGCAGTACTTC. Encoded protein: CSAQTDRVDEQYF.

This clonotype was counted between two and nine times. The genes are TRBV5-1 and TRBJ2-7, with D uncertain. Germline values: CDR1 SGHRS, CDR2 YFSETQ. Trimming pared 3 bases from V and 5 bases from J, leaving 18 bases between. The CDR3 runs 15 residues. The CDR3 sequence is CASSSDRGSPHEQYF. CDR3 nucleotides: TGCGCCAGCAGCTCAGACCGAGGCAGTCCCCACGAGCAGTACTTC.

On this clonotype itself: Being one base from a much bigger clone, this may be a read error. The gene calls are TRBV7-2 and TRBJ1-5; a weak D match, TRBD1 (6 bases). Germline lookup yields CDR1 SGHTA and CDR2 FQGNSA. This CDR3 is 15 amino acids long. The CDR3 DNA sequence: TGTGCCAGCATCTTAGTAACAGGGAGGGGTCAGCCCCAGCATTTT. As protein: CASILVTGRGQPQHF.

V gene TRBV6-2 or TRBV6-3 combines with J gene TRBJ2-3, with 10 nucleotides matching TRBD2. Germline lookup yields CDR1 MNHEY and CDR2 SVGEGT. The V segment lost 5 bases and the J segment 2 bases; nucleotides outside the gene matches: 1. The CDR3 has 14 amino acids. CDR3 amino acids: CASSSGGDTDTQYF. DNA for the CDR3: TGTGCCAGCAGTAGCGGGGGGGACACAGATACGCAGTATTTT.

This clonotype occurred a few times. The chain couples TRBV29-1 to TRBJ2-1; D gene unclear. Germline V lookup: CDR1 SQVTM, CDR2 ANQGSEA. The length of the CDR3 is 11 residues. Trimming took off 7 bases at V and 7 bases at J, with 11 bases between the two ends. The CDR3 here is CSGGYGNEQFF. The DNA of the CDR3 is TGCAGCGGGGGTTATGGAAATGAGCAGTTCTTC.

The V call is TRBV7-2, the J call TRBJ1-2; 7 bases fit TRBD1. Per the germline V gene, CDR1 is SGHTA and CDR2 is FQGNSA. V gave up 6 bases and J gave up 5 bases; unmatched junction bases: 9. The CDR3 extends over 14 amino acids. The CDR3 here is CASRPGRGAYGYTF. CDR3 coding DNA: TGTGCCAGCAGGCCGGGCAGGGGGGCGTATGGCTACACCTTC.

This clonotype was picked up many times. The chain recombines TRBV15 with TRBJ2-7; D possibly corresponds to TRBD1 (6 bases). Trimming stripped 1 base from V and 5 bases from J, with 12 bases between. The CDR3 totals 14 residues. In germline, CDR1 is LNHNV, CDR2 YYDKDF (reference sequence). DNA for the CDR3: TGTGCCACCAGCAGAGGGGCAGGGGTCGACGAGCAGTACTTC. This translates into CATSRGAGVDEQYF. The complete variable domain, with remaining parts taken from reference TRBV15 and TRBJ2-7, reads DAMVIQNPRYQVTQFGKPVTLSCSQTLNHNVMYWYQQKSSQAPKLLFHYYDKDFNNEADTPDNFQSRRPNTSFCFLDIRSPGLGDTAMYLCATSRGAGVDEQYFGPGTRLTVT.

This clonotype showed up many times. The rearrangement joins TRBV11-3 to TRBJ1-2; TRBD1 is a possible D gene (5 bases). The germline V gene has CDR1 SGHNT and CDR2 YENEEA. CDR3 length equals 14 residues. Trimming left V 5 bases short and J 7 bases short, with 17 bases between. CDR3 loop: CASSPRGGEFGYTF. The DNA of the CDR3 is TGTGCCAGCAGCCCCCGGGGAGGGGAATTTGGCTACACCTTC.

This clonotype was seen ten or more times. For the CDR3, the DNA is TGTGCCAGCAACCCAGGGTTCCCGTATTCCTACAATGAGCAGTTCTTC. It specifies CASNPGFPYSYNEQFF. The chain has TRBV6-2 or TRBV6-3 and TRBJ2-1, with D maybe TRBD1 (5 bases). Germline loops: CDR1 MNHEY, CDR2 SVGEGT. This CDR3 has 16 residues. Trimming shortened V by 7 bases and J by 1 base, and 17 bases separated the two germline ends.

The CDR3 spells CASSRPASYEQYF. CDR3 nucleotides: TGTGCCAGCAGCCGACCAGCAAGTTACGAGCAGTACTTC. The chain joins TRBV14 to TRBJ2-7; no clear D. V was shortened by 4 bases and J by 4 bases, with 11 bases between the two germline ends. CDR3 length: 13 amino acids. Germline CDR1 SGHDN, CDR2 FVKESK. Using reference TRBV14 and TRBJ2-7 for the parts outside the CDR3, the full variable domain is EAGVTQFPSHSVIEKGQTVTLRCDPISGHDNLYWYRRVMGKEIKFLLHFVKESKQDESGMPNNRFLAERTGGTYSTLKVQPAELEDSGVYFCASSRPASYEQYFGPGTRLTVT.

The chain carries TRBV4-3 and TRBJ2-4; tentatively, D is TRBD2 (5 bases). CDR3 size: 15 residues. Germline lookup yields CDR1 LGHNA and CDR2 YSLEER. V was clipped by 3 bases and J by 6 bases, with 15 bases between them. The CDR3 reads CASSQEWGETNIQYF. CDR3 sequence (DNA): TGCGCCAGCAGCCAGGAATGGGGAGAGACAAACATTCAGTACTTC.

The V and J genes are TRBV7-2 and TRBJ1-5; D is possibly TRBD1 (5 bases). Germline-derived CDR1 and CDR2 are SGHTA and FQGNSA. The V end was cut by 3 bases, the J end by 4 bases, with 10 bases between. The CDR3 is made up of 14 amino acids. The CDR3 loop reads CASSFDRINQPQHF. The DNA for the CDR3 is TGTGCCAGCAGCTTCGACAGAATAAATCAGCCCCAGCATTTT.

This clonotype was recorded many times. The CDR3 here is CASSSSRVLNTEAFF. CDR3 DNA sequence: TGTGCCAGCAGCTCTAGCAGGGTCCTGAACACTGAAGCTTTCTTT. V is TRBV5-4 and J is TRBJ1-1; a possible D gene is TRBD1 (5 bases). The CDR3 extends over 15 amino acids. Trimming pared 3 bases from V and 0 bases from J, leaving 12 bases between. Germline V gene sequence: CDR1 SGHNT, CDR2 YYREEE (reference sequence).

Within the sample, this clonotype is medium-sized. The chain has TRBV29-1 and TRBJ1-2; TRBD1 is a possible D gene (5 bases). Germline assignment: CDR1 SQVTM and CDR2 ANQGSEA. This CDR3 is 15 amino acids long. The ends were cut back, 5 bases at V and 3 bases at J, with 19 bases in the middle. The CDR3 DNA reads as TGCAGCGTTCCCAATCCCGACAGACCCGACTATGGCTACACCTTC. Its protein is CSVPNPDRPDYGYTF. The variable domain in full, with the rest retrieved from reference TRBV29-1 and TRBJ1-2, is SAVISQKPSRDICQRGTSLTIQCQVDSQVTMMFWYRQQPGQSLTLIATANQGSEATYESGFVIDKFPISRPNLTFSTLTVSNMSPEDSSIYLCSVPNPDRPDYGYTFGSGTRLTVV.

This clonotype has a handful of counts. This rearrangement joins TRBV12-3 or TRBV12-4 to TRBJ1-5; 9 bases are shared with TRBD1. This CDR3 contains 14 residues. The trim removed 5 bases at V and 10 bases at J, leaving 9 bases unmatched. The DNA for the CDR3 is TGTGCCAGCAGTAAGGGACAGGGAGTAAGCCCCCAGCATTTT. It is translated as CASSKGQGVSPQHF.

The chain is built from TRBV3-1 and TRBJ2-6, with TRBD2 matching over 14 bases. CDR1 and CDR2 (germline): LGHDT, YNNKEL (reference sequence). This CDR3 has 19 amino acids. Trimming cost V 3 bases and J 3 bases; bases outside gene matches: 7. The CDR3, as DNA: TGTGCCAGCAGCCATGCCGGGACTAGCGGGAGCTTTGGGGCCAACGTCCTGACTTTC. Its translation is CASSHAGTSGSFGANVLTF.

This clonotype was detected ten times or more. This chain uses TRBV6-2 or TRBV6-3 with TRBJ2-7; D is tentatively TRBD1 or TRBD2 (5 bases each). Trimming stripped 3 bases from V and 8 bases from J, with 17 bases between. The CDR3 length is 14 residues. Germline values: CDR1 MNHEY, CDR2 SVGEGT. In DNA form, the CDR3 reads TGTGCCAGCAGTTATTCGCAGGGACGGGAAAAGCAGTACTTC. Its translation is CASSYSQGREKQYF.

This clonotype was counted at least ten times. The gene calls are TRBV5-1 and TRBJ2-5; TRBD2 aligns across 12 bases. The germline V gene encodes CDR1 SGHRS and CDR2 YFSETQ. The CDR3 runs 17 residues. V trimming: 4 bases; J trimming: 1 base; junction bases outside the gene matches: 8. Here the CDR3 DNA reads TGCGCCAGCAGCGCCGGGACTAGCGGGTGGTTCCAAGAGACCCAGTACTTC. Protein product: CASSAGTSGWFQETQYF.

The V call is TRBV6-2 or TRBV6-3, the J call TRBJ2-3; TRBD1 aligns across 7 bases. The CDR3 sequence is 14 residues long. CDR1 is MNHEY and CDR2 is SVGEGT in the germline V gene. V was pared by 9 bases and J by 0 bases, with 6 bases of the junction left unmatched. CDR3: CASLGTVSTDTQYF. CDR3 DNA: TGTGCCAGTCTAGGGACAGTTAGCACAGATACGCAGTATTTT.

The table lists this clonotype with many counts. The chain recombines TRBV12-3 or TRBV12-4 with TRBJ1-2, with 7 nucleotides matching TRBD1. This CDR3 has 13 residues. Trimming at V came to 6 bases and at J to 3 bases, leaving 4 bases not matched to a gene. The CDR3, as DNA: TGTGCCAGCAGCAAAGGGACAGACTATGGCTACACCTTC. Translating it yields CASSKGTDYGYTF.

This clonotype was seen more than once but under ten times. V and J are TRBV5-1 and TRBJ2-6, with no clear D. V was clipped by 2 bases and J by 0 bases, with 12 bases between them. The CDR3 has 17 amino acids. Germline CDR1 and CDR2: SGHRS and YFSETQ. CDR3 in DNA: TGCGCCAGCAGCTTTCTAGGGCAGCTCTCTGGGGCCAACGTCCTGACTTTC. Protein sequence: CASSFLGQLSGANVLTF.

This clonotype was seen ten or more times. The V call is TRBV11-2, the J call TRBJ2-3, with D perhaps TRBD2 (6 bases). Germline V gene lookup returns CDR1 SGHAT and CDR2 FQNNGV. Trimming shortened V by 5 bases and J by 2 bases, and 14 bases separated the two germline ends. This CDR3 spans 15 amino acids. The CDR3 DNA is TGTGCCAGCAGCCCCTTCGGGGAGGACACAGATACGCAGTATTTT. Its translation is CASSPFGEDTDTQYF.

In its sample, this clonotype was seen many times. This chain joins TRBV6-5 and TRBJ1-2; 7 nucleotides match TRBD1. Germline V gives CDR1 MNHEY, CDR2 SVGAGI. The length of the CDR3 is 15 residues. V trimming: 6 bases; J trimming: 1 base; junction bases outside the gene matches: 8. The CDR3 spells CASSWTGVFNYGYTF. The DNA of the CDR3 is TGTGCCAGCAGCTGGACAGGAGTCTTTAACTATGGCTACACCTTC.